This T cell receptor beta chain comes out of a study of T cells after posttransplantation cyclophosphamide (dated by TCRdb to the mid-2010s). For the study in its entirety: T cell repertoire reconstitution was tracked by TRB sequencing after myeloablative bone marrow transplantation in which posttransplantation cyclophosphamide was used as GVHD prophylaxis. Blood from all 35 or so PTCy patients with 1-year posttransplant specimens was subjected to TRB sequencing. Samples from approximately 40 PTCy-treated patients and 15 to 20 related bone marrow donors of those patients were subjected to antigen receptor sequencing. In 3 patients, TRB sequencing was also performed on up to 3 more blood samples taken 2 to 5.2 years after transplant, and in 4 patients, pretransplant blood was also TRB-sequenced. Because TRA and TRB clonality correlated tightly in 9 samples, later TCR analyses were limited to TRB. Public TRB sequences were compared against a database of over 3,000 sequences linked to responses to pathogens, tumor antigens, self-antigens and alloantigens. Overall study results and their limits: The TRB repertoires of T cells infiltrating skin or the GI tract showed only limited overlap with the TRB repertoires found in blood. Donor-recipient similarity was low at 1-2 months but increased during the first year, and donor CD8+ memory clones often dominated later blood repertoires. Across a few dozen patients, TRB clonality was highly associated with recipient CMV seropositivity and CMV reactivation, and diversity in PTCy patients was similar to diversity in CNI/methotrexate controls.

CDR3 length: 18 amino acids, cysteine to phenylalanine. Here the CDR3 DNA is all that survives: 54 bases in frame from base 1. V has 3 bases trimmed and J has 0 bases trimmed; junction bases matching no gene number 4. From the germline V gene, CDR1 is SGHTS and CDR2 is YDEGEE. According to the study, the label for this sample's treatment or condition signals: high-dose cyclophosphamide on days +3 and +4 as single-agent GVHD prophylaxis. For conditioning, the PTCy patients got busulfan and fludarabine, then a related or unrelated marrow graft, followed by cyclophosphamide on days +3 and +4. PTCy-treated patients came from a prospective multi-institutional clinical trial. Mononuclear cells from peripheral blood and bone marrow were separated by Ficoll-Hypaque density centrifugation and then cryopreserved. TRB sequencing used genomic DNA with the immunoSEQ assay at survey resolution or the hsTCRB kit. The source study handled its data this way. Initial read processing used immunoSEQ software, and repertoire analyses used the LymphoSeq R package. Clonality was calculated as 1 minus normalized Shannon entropy, and the Gini coefficient was also calculated for each TRB dataset. To infer phenotypes in unsorted samples, TRB sequences from sorted subsets of the recipient or donor were mapped onto unsorted samples from the same recipient. TCRdb retrieved this table from immuneACCESS and kept in-frame rearrangements only. Not all clones are present; in checked studies, unresolved V genes account for under half, and no reason is known for the remainder. V, J and clone size were drawn from that table, and D and trimming were deduced from the DNA. The sample comprises around 26,000 clones, and every one was counted more than once. The ten most abundant clones make up about 1.8% of the sample.

This clone was detected many times. Its recognized antigen is unknown. Base qualities are not recorded, but no much larger clone differs from it by a single base. This receptor was obtained from a male patient under 35 who received an allogeneic stem cell transplant from a related donor, was CMV-positive, and had no GVHD. After a transplant, some T cells may be the graft donor's own cells. The sequence links TRBV5-8 to TRBJ2-1; 15 junctional bases match TRBD2. Sequenced here: PBMCs, sampled after allogeneic stem cell transplant with posttransplant cyclophosphamide. The CDR3 in this case is CASSSGLAGGTSYNEQFF. The nucleotides are TGTGCCAGCAGCTCCGGACTAGCGGGGGGGACCTCCTACAATGAGCAGTTCTTC. The full variable domain, completed from the reference TRBV5-8 and TRBJ2-1 proteins outside the CDR3, reads EAGVTQSPTHLIKTRGQQATLRCSPISGHTSVYWYQQALGLGLQFLLWYDEGEERNRGNFPPRFSGRQFPNYSSELNVNALELEDSALYLCASSSGLAGGTSYNEQFFGPGTRLTVL.